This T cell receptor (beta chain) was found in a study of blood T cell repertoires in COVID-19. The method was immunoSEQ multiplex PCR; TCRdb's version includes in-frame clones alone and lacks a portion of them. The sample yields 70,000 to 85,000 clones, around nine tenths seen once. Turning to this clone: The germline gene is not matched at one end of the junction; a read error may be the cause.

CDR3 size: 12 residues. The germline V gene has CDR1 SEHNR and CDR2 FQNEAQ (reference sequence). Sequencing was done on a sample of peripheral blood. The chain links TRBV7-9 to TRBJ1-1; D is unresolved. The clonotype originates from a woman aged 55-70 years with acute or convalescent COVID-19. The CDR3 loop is CASSLGQSQLTF. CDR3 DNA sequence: TGTGCCAGCAGCTTAGGTCAGTCACAGCTAACTTTT.